The table lists the clone carrying this T cell receptor (beta chain) with a count of one. This sample was taken from a study of blood T cell repertoires in COVID-19. Trimming cost V 1 base and J 7 bases, with 11 bases left between them. From germline, CDR1 is MNHNS and CDR2 SASEGT. The CDR3 is 14 amino acids. Under the authors' procedure: Estimated nucleated cell counts came from reference gene primer amplification. TCRdb's copy holds only in-frame clones and misses some; the assay was immunoSEQ multiplex PCR. Clone size and the V and J calls come from that table; the DNA yielded D and trimming. The sample holds over 100,000 clones, approximately 83% seen once.

The receptor was derived from an elderly man with acute or convalescent COVID-19. The specimen was peripheral blood. This rearrangement joins TRBV6-1 to TRBJ2-1, with TRBD2 as a possible D gene (5 bases). In DNA form, the CDR3 reads TGTGCCAGCAGTGAAGAACTAGTAAGGAATGAGCAGTTCTTC. It codes for CASSEELVRNEQFF.